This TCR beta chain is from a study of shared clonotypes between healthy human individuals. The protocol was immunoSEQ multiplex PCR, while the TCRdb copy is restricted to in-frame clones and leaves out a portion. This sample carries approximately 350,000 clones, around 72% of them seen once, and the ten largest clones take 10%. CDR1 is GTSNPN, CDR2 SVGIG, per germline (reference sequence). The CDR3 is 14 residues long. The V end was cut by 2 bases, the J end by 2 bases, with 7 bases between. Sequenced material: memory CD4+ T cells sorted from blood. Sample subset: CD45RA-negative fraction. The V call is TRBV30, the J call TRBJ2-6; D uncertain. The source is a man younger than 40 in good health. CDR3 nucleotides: TGTGCCTGGAGTCATGGAACTGGGGCCAACGTCCTGACTTTC. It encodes CAWSHGTGANVLTF.